This T cell receptor (beta chain) originates from a study of neurological immune-mediated disorders (dated by TCRdb to the late 2010s). For context, the study as a whole: Using UMI-based sequencing, the study compared peripheral blood TCR-beta repertoires from patients with HTLV-I-associated myelopathy (HAM/TSP), patients with multiple sclerosis, and healthy controls. Longitudinal HAM/TSP donors and healthy donors each had 3 time-points at intervals of about 3-45 months. The cohort comprised roughly 70 subjects: roughly 15 HAM/TSP patients, approximately 34 multiple sclerosis patients and around 20 healthy controls. Longitudinal samples, technical triplicates and paired sorted CD4+ and CD8+ T-cell subsets, alongside PBMC samples, were included among the roughly 97 TCR-beta libraries.

What the research found in general, with its limitations: TCR clonal expansion was highest in HAM/TSP patients and lowest in MS patients, with MS patients falling below even healthy controls. No identical CDR3 amino acid sequences were found to be shared among expanded clones across subjects, suggesting that TCR-beta repertoires were private in all groups.

cDNA was synthesized by template-switch 5'RACE using a primer carrying a 10-nucleotide random unique molecular identifier by which each TCR transcript was tagged. Every sequencing run covered 15-18 subjects and yielded more than 180 million TCR-beta sequences. The RNeasy kit was used to extract total RNA. TCR-beta VDJ regions were amplified with primers for the TCR constant region and the 5'RACE anchor, using the KAPA Real-time Library Amplification kit. Sample indexes and Illumina adaptors were added in a first PCR, and a second PCR then increased library yield. The roughly 650 bp TCR product was size-selected on a 2% E-gel SizeSelection system after Ampure bead purification. Before pooling, library quality was checked on a Bioanalyzer, concentration was measured with Qubit, and libraries were quantified with the Kapa Library Quantification kit. Libraries were sequenced paired-end 2 x 150 bp on an Illumina HiSeq 2500. To increase sequence diversity, 25-30% phiX was spiked into each library pool. The original pipeline was this. Quality-filtered reads were processed with the UMI-based MiGEC pipeline, and over 85% of raw TCR sequences were removed by the MiGEC pipeline during error correction. IMGT germline references were used for aligning VDJ genes, and each clonotype was defined as a unique CDR3 amino acid sequence together with its V-J genes. Clonal expansion, Shannon diversity and CDR3 relatedness were evaluated with VDJtools (CalcPairwiseDistances, ClusterSamples), while phylogenetic trees were built in CLCbio workbench. Using coefficient-of-variation modelling across technical triplicates, the study counted a clone as expanded if it had at least 8 unique UMIs. Clones were called with MiXCR by TCRdb after fastp trimmed the public reads at Q25, and only in-frame beta chains were retained. CDR3 protein sequences are deduplicated, and each keeps its most common genes and DNA. TCRdb's processing, not the authors', yielded these V and J calls. Across this sample there are tens of thousands of distinct CDR3 sequences, with 8.5% to 10% seen only once. Around 13% of the sample comes from the top ten.

Trimming takes 2 bases from V and 2 bases from J, and the germline ends sit 6 bases apart. The CDR1 and CDR2 encoded by the germline V gene (reference sequence) are DFQATT and SNEGSKA. The cysteine opens and the phenylalanine closes a CDR3 of 12 amino acids. Only the CDR3 DNA is retained, 36 bases long and in frame from the first base. This clonotype was recorded at least ten times. Its antigen target is currently unknown. No much larger clone is present one base from it, and per-base qualities are unavailable. The meaning of the sample's time point label: longitudinal time-point 2. The healthy controls were volunteers from a blood bank in Maryland, USA. Libraries from unsorted PBMCs were made from 2 million PBMCs kept in RNAlater at -80 degrees C until RNA extraction. PBMCs were separated from peripheral blood using Ficoll-Hypaque density gradient centrifugation and then cryopreserved in liquid nitrogen.

The V gene is TRBV20-1 and the J gene is TRBJ2-5, with the D gene uncertain. The TCR was taken from a man under 40 in good health. Material: PBMCs. The nucleotide sequence is given as TGCAGTGCTAGAAGAAATCAAGAGACCCAGTACTTC. Translated, this is CSARRNQETQYF.